A single sample gave rise to the 9 T cell receptor beta chains below, sequenced in a study of shared clonotypes between healthy human individuals. Assay: immunoSEQ multiplex PCR; the TCRdb copy retains only in-frame clones and omits some. This table holds more than 2,000,000 clones, roughly nine tenths found once. The sample consisted of naive CD4+ T cells sorted from blood. Subset noted: CD45RA+ positively selected. The receptor source for this set is a man between 18 and 35 years old in good health.

The rearrangement links TRBV2 to TRBJ1-1, with D uncertain. The V end lost 7 bases, the J end lost 7 bases, and 19 bases lay between the germline ends. Germline lookup yields CDR1 SNHLY and CDR2 FYNNEI. The CDR3 runs 14 residues. Here the CDR3 DNA reads TGTGCCAGCACCGTCCGGCTCTCTAGTGGTGAAGCTTTCTTT. As protein: CASTVRLSSGEAFF.

J is TRBJ2-7 and V is TRBV9, with D perhaps matching TRBD1 (6 bases). The V gene's germline CDR1 is SGDLS and CDR2 YYNGEE. Deletions cut 0 bases from V and 2 bases from J, with 12 bases between. The CDR3 spans 15 residues. As DNA, the CDR3 is TGTGCCAGCAGCGTAGATGGGACAAGTCCCTACGAGCAGTACTTC. As protein: CASSVDGTSPYEQYF.

The rearrangement joins TRBV10-3 to TRBJ1-5; D is uncertain. Per the germline V gene, CDR1 is ENHRY and CDR2 is SYGVKD. The CDR3 extends over 14 amino acids. Trimming took off 3 bases at V and 0 bases at J, with 6 bases between the two ends. The CDR3 DNA sequence: TGTGCCATCAGTGATTCGAGTAGCAATCAGCCCCAGCATTTT. This encodes CAISDSSSNQPQHF.

About this clone: Mismatch with germline at one junction end may stem from a read error. The genes are TRBV20-1 and TRBJ1-2; D gene ambiguous. The CDR3 contains 11 residues. CDR1 and CDR2 from the germline V gene are DFQATT and SNEGSKA (reference sequence). CDR3 DNA sequence: TGCAGGGCTATGTGGGAACGGGGCTACACCTTC. It translates to CRAMWERGYTF.

The CDR3 DNA follows: TGTGCCAGCAGGGGACCGGGACAGGGAGGTCAGCCCCAGCATTTT. Translating gives CASRGPGQGGQPQHF. The gene calls are TRBV6-5 and TRBJ1-5; 9 bases fit TRBD1. J gave up 6 bases and V 6 bases, and 9 bases lay outside the gene matches. The CDR3 is 15 residues long. Germline CDR1 reads MNHEY; CDR2 reads SVGAGI.

This clone appeared a few times. CDR3 loop: CASDRGITEAFF. CDR3 nucleotide sequence: TGTGCCAGCGACAGGGGGATCACTGAAGCTTTCTTT. V usage is TRBV2 and J usage is TRBJ1-1, with TRBD1 identical over 9 bases. The CDR3 has 12 residues. Germline assignment: CDR1 SNHLY and CDR2 FYNNEI. The trim removed 8 bases at V and 4 bases at J, leaving 2 bases unmatched.

V usage is TRBV7-8 and J usage is TRBJ2-3; TRBD2 matches at 7 bases. Germline CDR1 SGHVS, CDR2 FQNEAQ. The CDR3 runs to 16 residues. The ends lost 1 base at V and 2 bases at J; junction bases unmatched: 6. CDR3 region: CASSLGRLAPTDTQYF. As DNA, the CDR3 is TGTGCCAGCAGCTTAGGGAGACTAGCTCCCACAGATACGCAGTATTTT.

This sequence joins TRBV6-7 and TRBJ1-6; maybe TRBD1 (6 bases). TRBV6-7 is labeled an ORF, and its function is uncertain. The CDR3 has 14 amino acids. V lost 4 bases and J 7 bases, leaving 11 bases between the germline ends. The DNA for the CDR3 is TGTGCCAGCAGTTTATGGACAGCCAATTCACCCCTCCACTTT. Translating it yields CASSLWTANSPLHF.

The rearrangement links TRBV9 to TRBJ2-4; 7 bases map to TRBD2. Germline V lookup: CDR1 SGDLS, CDR2 YYNGEE. This CDR3 is 15 amino acids long. V was clipped by 4 bases and J by 0 bases; unmatched bases: 4. This chain's CDR3 is CASSPWGGAKNIQYF. DNA of the CDR3: TGTGCCAGCAGCCCCTGGGGGGGAGCCAAAAACATTCAGTACTTC. The full variable domain, completed using reference TRBV9 and TRBJ2-4, is DSGVTQTPKHLITATGQRVTLRCSPRSGDLSVYWYQQSLDQGLQFLIQYYNGEERAKGNILERFSAQQFPDLHSELNLSSLELGDSALYFCASSPWGGAKNIQYFGAGTRLSVL.